This T cell receptor (beta chain) was obtained from a study of Graves' ophthalmopathy and Graves' hyperthyroidism. For repertoire sequencing, the TCR beta CDR3 regions were amplified from RNA transcripts. Second-round multiplex PCR came after first-round RT-PCR with HTBI primers. TCRdb analysed the multiplex PCR reads with MiXCR anew, one entry per CDR3 protein. Of some 350,000 distinct CDR3 sequences in the sample, about 18% are singletons; the top ten hold 2.4%. Reliance was placed on clinical symptoms, serum thyroxine, TRAb, thyroid ultrasound and orbital computed tomography for diagnosis. The length of the CDR3 is 14 residues. J was trimmed by 7 bases and V by 5 bases; bases with no gene match: 5. This clonotype was detected ten times or more.

Sequencing used peripheral blood. J is TRBJ2-2 and V is TRBV12-3 or TRBV12-4; the match to TRBD1 covers 9 bases. This sequence was found in an adult woman with stable Graves' hyperthyroidism. This chain's CDR3 is CASSRTGVGGELFF. CDR3 in DNA: TGTGCCAGCAGTCGGACAGGGGTTGGCGGGGAGCTGTTTTTT.